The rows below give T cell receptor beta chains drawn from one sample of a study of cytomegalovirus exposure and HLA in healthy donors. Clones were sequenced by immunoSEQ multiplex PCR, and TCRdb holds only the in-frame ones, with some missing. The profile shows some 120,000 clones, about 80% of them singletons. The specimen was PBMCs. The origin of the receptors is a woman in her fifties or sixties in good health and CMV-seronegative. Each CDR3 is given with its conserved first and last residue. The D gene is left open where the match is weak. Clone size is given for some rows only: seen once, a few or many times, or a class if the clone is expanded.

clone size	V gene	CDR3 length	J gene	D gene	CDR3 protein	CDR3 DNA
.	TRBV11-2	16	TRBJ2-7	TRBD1	CASSSLKKDRIDEQYF	TGTGCCAGCAGCTCTCTCAAAAAGGACAGGATCGACGAGCAGTACTTC
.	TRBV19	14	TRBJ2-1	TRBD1	CASSTRTGYNEQFF	TGTGCCAGTAGTACCCGGACAGGCTACAATGAGCAGTTCTTC
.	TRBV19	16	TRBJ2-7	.	CASSLAGGRSANEQYF	TGTGCCAGTAGCCTAGCCGGGGGGCGGTCGGCCAACGAGCAGTACTTC
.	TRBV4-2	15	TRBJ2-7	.	CASSQVPAETYEQYF	TGTGCCAGCAGCCAAGTTCCGGCGGAGACCTACGAGCAGTACTTC
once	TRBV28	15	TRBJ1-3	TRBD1	CASHPRTGGRNTIYF	TGTGCCAGCCACCCTCGGACAGGGGGTAGAAACACCATATATTTT
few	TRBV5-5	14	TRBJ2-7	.	CASSLIRESNEQYF	TGTGCCAGCAGCTTGATTCGGGAAAGCAACGAGCAGTACTTC
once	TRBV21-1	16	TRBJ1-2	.	CASSHRRDRRYYGYTF	TGTGCCAGCAGCCACCGGCGGGACAGACGTTACTATGGCTACACCTTC
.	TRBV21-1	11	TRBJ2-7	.	CALTGSYEQYF	TGTGCTCTGACAGGGTCGTACGAGCAGTACTTC
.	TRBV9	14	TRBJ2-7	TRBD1	CASSAWTGADEQYF	TGTGCCAGCAGCGCCTGGACAGGGGCAGACGAGCAGTACTTC
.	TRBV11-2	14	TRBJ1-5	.	CASSLDRGNQPQHF	TGTGCCAGCAGCTTAGATCGGGGCAATCAGCCCCAGCATTTT
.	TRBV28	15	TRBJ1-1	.	CASSFLSRANTEAFF	TGTGCCAGCAGTTTTCTTTCCCGCGCTAACACTGAAGCTTTCTTT
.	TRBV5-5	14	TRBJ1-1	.	CASSFTLGRTEAFF	TGTGCCAGCAGCTTTACCCTGGGGAGGACTGAAGCTTTCTTT
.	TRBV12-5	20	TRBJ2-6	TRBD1	CASGLASLRDRSSGANVLTF	TGTGCTAGTGGTTTGGCGTCACTCCGGGACAGGTCCTCTGGGGCCAACGTCCTGACTTTC
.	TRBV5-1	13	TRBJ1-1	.	CASSFDAKSRAFF	TGCGCCAGCAGCTTTGATGCTAAGAGTAGAGCTTTCTTT
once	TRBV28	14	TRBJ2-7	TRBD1	CASNGGGQGINFDF	TGTGCCAGCAACGGAGGGGGACAGGGTATTAATTTTGACTTC
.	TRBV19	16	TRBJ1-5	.	CASSIGDTTKNQPQHF	TGTGCCAGTAGTATCGGGGACACAACCAAAAATCAGCCCCAGCATTTT
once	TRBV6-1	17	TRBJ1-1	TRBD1	CASSDDRGRSMNTEAFF	TGTGCCAGCAGTGACGACAGGGGGAGGTCCATGAACACTGAAGCTTTCTTT
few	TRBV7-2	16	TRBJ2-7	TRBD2	CASSVRLATKSYEQYF	TGTGCCAGCAGCGTCAGACTAGCCACTAAGAGCTACGAGCAGTACTTC
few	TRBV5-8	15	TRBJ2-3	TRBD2	CASSGGERTTDTQYF	TGTGCCAGCAGTGGGGGGGAAAGGACCACAGATACGCAGTATTTT
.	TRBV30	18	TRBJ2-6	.	CAWSRAGALNSGANVLTF	TGTGCCTGGAGTCGGGCAGGGGCGTTAAACTCTGGGGCCAACGTCCTGACTTTC
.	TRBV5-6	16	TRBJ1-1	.	CASSPDTGGLGTEAFF	TGTGCCAGCAGCCCGGACACCGGGGGGTTGGGCACTGAAGCTTTCTTT
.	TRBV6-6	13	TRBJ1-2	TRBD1	CASSAGTGVGYTF	TGTGCCAGCAGTGCCGGGACAGGGGTTGGCTACACCTTC